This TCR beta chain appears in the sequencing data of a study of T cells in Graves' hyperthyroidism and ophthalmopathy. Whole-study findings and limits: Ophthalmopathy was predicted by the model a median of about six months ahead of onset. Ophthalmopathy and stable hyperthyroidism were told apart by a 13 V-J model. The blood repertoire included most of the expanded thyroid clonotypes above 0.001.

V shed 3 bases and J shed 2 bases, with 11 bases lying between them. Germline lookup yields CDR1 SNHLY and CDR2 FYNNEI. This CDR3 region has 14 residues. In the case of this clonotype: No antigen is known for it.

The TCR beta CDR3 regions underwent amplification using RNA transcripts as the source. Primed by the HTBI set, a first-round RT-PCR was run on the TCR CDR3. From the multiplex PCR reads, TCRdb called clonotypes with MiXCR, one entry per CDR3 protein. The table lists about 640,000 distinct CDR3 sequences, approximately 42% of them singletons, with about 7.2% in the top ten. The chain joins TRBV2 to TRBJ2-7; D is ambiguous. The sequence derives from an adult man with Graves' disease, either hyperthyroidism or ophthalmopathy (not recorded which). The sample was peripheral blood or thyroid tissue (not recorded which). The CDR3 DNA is TGTGCCAGCAGTGAGTCGACTCAAGCCTACGAGCAGTACTTC. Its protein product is CASSESTQAYEQYF.